Below are 24 T cell receptor beta chains sequenced from a single sample in a study of control samples from healthy donors and cancer patients. Assay used: immunoSEQ multiplex PCR; TCRdb lists only in-frame clones, some missing. Of 120,000 or so clones in the sample, 70% to 90% were seen once. Sequencing input: blood. The receptor set was obtained from a man aged 45-60 years in good health.

As concerns this clone: Other nucleotide sequences from this sample produce the same CDR3. The chain recombines TRBV29-1 with TRBJ2-1; D is possibly TRBD1 (6 bases). The CDR3 has 12 residues. The germline V and J ends were trimmed by 4 bases and 4 bases, with 8 bases remaining between them. Germline CDR1 is SQVTM and CDR2 is ANQGSEA. This chain's CDR3 is CSVGGGYNEQFF. The CDR3 bases are TGCAGCGTTGGAGGGGGTTACAATGAGCAGTTCTTC.

V and J are TRBV19 and TRBJ1-2, with D possibly TRBD1 on 5 matching bases. The CDR3 has 14 amino acids. Looked up from germline, CDR1 is LNHDA and CDR2 is SQIVND (reference sequence). Trimming left V 4 bases short and J 4 bases short, with 13 bases between. For the CDR3, the DNA is TGTGCCAGTAGTAACCTAGACAGACCCTATGGCTACACCTTC. As protein: CASSNLDRPYGYTF.

The CDR3 DNA reads TGCGCCAGCAGCTGGCGAGGGGCTGCCGAGAACTACGAGCAGTACTTC. It is translated as CASSWRGAAENYEQYF. This rearrangement joins TRBV5-1 to TRBJ2-7; D may be TRBD1 or TRBD2 (5 bases each). From germline, CDR1 is SGHRS and CDR2 YFSETQ. The CDR3 sequence is 16 residues long. V was pared by 3 bases and J by 3 bases, with 19 bases between. The variable domain in full, with the rest retrieved from reference TRBV5-1 and TRBJ2-7, is KAGVTQTPRYLIKTRGQQVTLSCSPISGHRSVSWYQQTPGQGLQFLFEYFSETQRNKGNFPGRFSGRQFSNSRSEMNVSTLELGDSALYLCASSWRGAAENYEQYFGPGTRLTVT.

The CDR3 sequence is CASSQVTSGGDEQFF. The CDR3 nucleotides are TGTGCCAGCAGCCAAGTCACTAGCGGGGGGGATGAGCAGTTCTTC. The chain has TRBV4-2 and TRBJ2-1; TRBD2 aligns across 13 bases. Germline loops: CDR1 LGHNA, CDR2 YNFKEQ. The CDR3 extends over 15 amino acids. V lost 1 base and J lost 8; bases outside the gene matches: 2.

The chain combines TRBV14 with TRBJ2-7; TRBD1 matches 7 bases. The CDR3 sequence is 16 residues long. Germline CDR1 and CDR2: SGHDN and FVKESK. Unmatched junction bases numbered 13, after V lost 5 bases and J lost 3 bases. This CDR3 is CASSITAGTDHYEQYF. In DNA, the CDR3 is TGTGCCAGCAGCATTACCGCCGGGACAGACCACTACGAGCAGTACTTC. The full variable domain, in which reference TRBV14 and TRBJ2-7 provide the parts outside the CDR3, is EAGVTQFPSHSVIEKGQTVTLRCDPISGHDNLYWYRRVMGKEIKFLLHFVKESKQDESGMPNNRFLAERTGGTYSTLKVQPAELEDSGVYFCASSITAGTDHYEQYFGPGTRLTVT.

The rearrangement uses TRBV6-6 and TRBJ1-1; 7 nucleotides align to TRBD1. Germline assignment: CDR1 MNHNY and CDR2 SVGAGI (reference sequence). This CDR3 is built from 15 residues. Losses at the gene ends were 6 bases for V and 5 bases for J; bases not matched to a gene: 12. The CDR3 nucleotides read TGTGCCAGCAGCTTTTCCGACAGGGCAGCAACTGAAGCTTTCTTT. Its translation is CASSFSDRAATEAFF.

The chain has TRBV6-1 and TRBJ2-3; 15 positions agree with TRBD2. The germline CDR1 and CDR2 sequences are MNHNS and SASEGT. Trimming at V came to 2 bases and at J to 5 bases, leaving 8 bases not matched to a gene. The CDR3 runs 18 residues. The CDR3 nucleotides read TGTGCCAGCAGTGAAACCGGACTAGCGGGGGGGCTGAGAGATACGCAGTATTTT. Its protein is CASSETGLAGGLRDTQYF.

CDR3 DNA sequence: TGTGCCAGCAAAACCTACAGGGCCCAATACAATGAGCAGTTCTTC. It is translated as CASKTYRAQYNEQFF. The J gene is TRBJ2-1, the V gene TRBV18; the D gene is possibly TRBD1 (6 bases). The CDR3 has 15 amino acids. The V end lost 8 bases, the J end lost 4 bases, and 18 bases lay between the germline ends. CDR1 and CDR2 (germline): KGHSH, LQKENI.

This chain joins TRBV6-1 and TRBJ2-2, with D perhaps TRBD1 (5 bases). CDR3 length equals 17 residues. The germline V and J ends were trimmed by 1 base and 2 bases, with 14 bases remaining between them. The germline V gene encodes CDR1 MNHNS and CDR2 SASEGT. The CDR3 nucleotides are TGTGCCAGCAGTGAAGGAAGGTGGCAGGGAAACACCGGGGAGCTGTTTTTT. It is translated as CASSEGRWQGNTGELFF.

This clone was counted between two and nine times. This chain links TRBV9 with TRBJ2-7; D gene ambiguous. Looked up from germline, CDR1 is SGDLS and CDR2 is YYNGEE. The CDR3 is made up of 15 amino acids. Trimming removed 0 bases at V and 6 bases at J, with 16 bases between. The CDR3 spells CASSVVPEAIGEQYF. DNA for the CDR3: TGTGCCAGCAGCGTAGTCCCCGAGGCTATAGGCGAGCAGTACTTC. Full variable domain (missing parts from reference TRBV9 and TRBJ2-7): DSGVTQTPKHLITATGQRVTLRCSPRSGDLSVYWYQQSLDQGLQFLIQYYNGEERAKGNILERFSAQQFPDLHSELNLSSLELGDSALYFCASSVVPEAIGEQYFGPGTRLTVT.

This chain connects TRBV5-8 to TRBJ1-4, with 9 bases lining up with TRBD1. Per the germline V gene, CDR1 is SGHTS and CDR2 is YDEGEE. This CDR3 is 18 amino acids long. J was trimmed by 6 bases and V by 7 bases; bases with no gene match: 19. CDR3 DNA: TGTGCCAGCCCTAGCCCTCCGGGACAGGGCCAAGTTGATGAAAAACTGTTTTTT. This gives the protein CASPSPPGQGQVDEKLFF.

The chain employs TRBV6-2 or TRBV6-3 and TRBJ1-2, with no clear D. Germline lookup yields CDR1 MNHEY and CDR2 SVGEGT. CDR3 length: 13 residues. Trimming removed 4 bases from V and 3 bases from J, with 9 bases in between. This CDR3 reads CASSSDLDYGYTF. CDR3 DNA: TGTGCCAGCAGTTCCGACTTAGACTATGGCTACACCTTC.

The chain is built from TRBV7-8 and TRBJ2-2, with 7 bases that match TRBD2. Germline trimming cut 6 bases from V and 0 bases from J; bases unmatched to any gene: 7. The CDR3 covers 16 residues. Per germline, CDR1 SGHVS and CDR2 FQNEAQ. The CDR3 spells CASRNGLAANTGELFF. CDR3 DNA sequence: TGTGCCAGCAGGAACGGGCTAGCGGCGAACACCGGGGAGCTGTTTTTT.

V usage is TRBV7-2 and J usage is TRBJ1-1; TRBD1 is a possible D gene (5 bases). Germline lookup yields CDR1 SGHTA and CDR2 FQGNSA. The CDR3 contains 13 residues. The germline V and J ends were trimmed by 1 base and 8 bases, with 11 bases remaining between them. In nucleotides, the CDR3 is TGTGCCAGCAGCTTAGTGGGGCGGACCGAAGCTTTCTTT. It is translated as CASSLVGRTEAFF.

The genes are TRBV12-5 and TRBJ2-5; D is unresolved. The germline V and J ends were trimmed by 0 bases and 5 bases, with 4 bases remaining between them. In germline, CDR1 is LGHNT, CDR2 FRNRAP. CDR3 length: 12 residues. The CDR3 DNA follows: TGTGCTAGTGGTTTGGTAATTGAGACCCAGTACTTC. It specifies CASGLVIETQYF.

This clone was observed once. This chain joins TRBV10-3 and TRBJ2-7, with D hard to call. Germline CDR1 ENHRY, CDR2 SYGVKD. The CDR3 contains 13 residues. V shed 11 bases and J shed 0 bases, with 14 bases lying between them. In DNA, the CDR3 is TGTGCCGTAGGCGGCCAGAGCTCCTACGAGCAGTACTTC. Residues: CAVGGQSSYEQYF.

V is TRBV10-3 and J is TRBJ1-1; 8 bases map to TRBD1. The CDR3 loop spans 13 amino acids. The germline V gene encodes CDR1 ENHRY and CDR2 SYGVKD. V was clipped by 2 bases and J by 5 bases; unmatched bases: 1. The CDR3 sequence: CAISETGGTEAFF. The CDR3 DNA reads TGTGCCATCAGTGAGACAGGGGGGACTGAAGCTTTCTTT.

The chain is built from TRBV6-5 and TRBJ1-1; possible D gene TRBD1, 5 bases. The CDR3 is 13 amino acids. With 5 bases removed from V and 4 bases from J, the gap between germline ends came to 11 bases. Per germline, CDR1 MNHEY and CDR2 SVGAGI. For the CDR3, the DNA is TGTGCCAGCAGTCCCGTGGGGGGCACTGAAGCTTTCTTT. Translation: CASSPVGGTEAFF.

The sample holds one count of this clone. This rearrangement joins TRBV18 to TRBJ2-2; no firm D call. The V gene lost 3 bases and the J gene lost 6 bases, with 5 bases spanning the gap. Germline-derived CDR1 and CDR2 are KGHSH and LQKENI. The CDR3 loop spans 12 amino acids. CDR3 residues: CASSPRPGELFF. The CDR3 coding sequence is TGTGCCAGCTCACCTAGACCCGGGGAGCTGTTTTTT. The variable domain in full, completed from reference TRBV18 and TRBJ2-2, reads NAGVMQNPRHLVRRRGQEARLRCSPMKGHSHVYWYRQLPEEGLKFMVYLQKENIIDESGMPKERFSAEFPKEGPSILRIQQVVRGDSAAYFCASSPRPGELFFGEGSRLTVL.

V usage is TRBV2 and J usage is TRBJ2-2; D is perhaps TRBD1 or TRBD2 (5 bases each). Per the germline V gene, CDR1 is SNHLY and CDR2 is FYNNEI. Trimming removed 4 bases from V and 4 bases from J, with 7 bases in between. The CDR3 has 13 residues. CDR3 sequence (DNA): TGTGCCAGCAGTGGGGACGGCACCGGGGAGCTGTTTTTT. It yields the protein CASSGDGTGELFF.

The sample holds a few counts of this clone. The chain carries TRBV6-5 and TRBJ1-5; TRBD1 agrees at 9 bases. The CDR3 covers 14 residues. After removal of 8 bases from V and 3 bases from J, the junction contained 5 bases not matched to a gene. Germline V gene data show CDR1 as MNHEY and CDR2 as SVGAGI. The CDR3 spells CASGGTGINQPQHF. DNA for the CDR3: TGTGCCAGCGGGGGGACAGGGATCAATCAGCCCCAGCATTTT.

The V call is TRBV6-2 or TRBV6-3, the J call TRBJ2-3; tentatively, D is TRBD2 (6 bases). V was pared by 0 bases and J by 6 bases, with 7 bases between. The CDR3 has 13 residues. Germline values: CDR1 MNHEY, CDR2 SVGEGT. The CDR3 sequence is CASSYSGRDTQYF. The DNA of the CDR3 is TGTGCCAGCAGTTACTCAGGGAGGGATACGCAGTATTTT.

CDR3 amino acids: CASSQRQSPYGYTF. As DNA, the CDR3 is TGTGCCAGCAGCCAACGACAGTCTCCTTATGGCTACACCTTC. This rearrangement joins TRBV5-5 to TRBJ1-2; D possibly corresponds to TRBD1 (5 bases). This CDR3 has 14 residues. V was cut by 4 bases and J by 5 bases, with 15 bases left in between. From germline, CDR1 is SGHKS and CDR2 YYEKEE (reference sequence).

This clone has more than one count but fewer than ten. The chain combines TRBV10-3 with TRBJ2-5; 8 nucleotides match TRBD2. The length of the CDR3 is 17 residues. The trim removed 0 bases at V and 2 bases at J, leaving 8 bases unmatched. Germline V gene sequence: CDR1 ENHRY, CDR2 SYGVKD. The CDR3 sequence is CAISESKGLDVQETQYF. CDR3 bases: TGTGCCATCAGTGAGTCGAAGGGACTAGATGTGCAAGAGACCCAGTACTTC.